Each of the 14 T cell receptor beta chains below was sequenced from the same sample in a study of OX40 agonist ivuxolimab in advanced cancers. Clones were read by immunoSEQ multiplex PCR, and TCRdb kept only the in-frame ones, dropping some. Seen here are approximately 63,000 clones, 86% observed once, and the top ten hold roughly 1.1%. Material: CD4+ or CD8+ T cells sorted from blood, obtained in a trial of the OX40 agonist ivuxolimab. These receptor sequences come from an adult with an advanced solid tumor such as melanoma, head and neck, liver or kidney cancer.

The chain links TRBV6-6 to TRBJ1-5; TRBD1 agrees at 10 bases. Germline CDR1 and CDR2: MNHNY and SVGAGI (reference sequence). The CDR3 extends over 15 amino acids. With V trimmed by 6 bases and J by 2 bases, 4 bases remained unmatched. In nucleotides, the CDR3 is TGTGCCAGCAGAGCCGGGACAGGGGGCAATCAGCCCCAGCATTTT. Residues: CASRAGTGGNQPQHF.

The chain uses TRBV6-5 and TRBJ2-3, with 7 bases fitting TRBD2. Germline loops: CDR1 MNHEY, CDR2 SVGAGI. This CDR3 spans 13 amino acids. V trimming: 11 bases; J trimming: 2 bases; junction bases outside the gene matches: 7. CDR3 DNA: TGTGCCGCGGCGGGAGCGCACACAGATACGCAGTATTTT. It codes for CAAAGAHTDTQYF.

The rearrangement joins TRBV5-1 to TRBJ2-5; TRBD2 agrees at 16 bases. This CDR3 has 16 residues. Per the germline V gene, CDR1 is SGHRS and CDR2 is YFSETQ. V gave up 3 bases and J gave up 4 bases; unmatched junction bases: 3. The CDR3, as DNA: TGCGCCAGCAGCTCGGGACTAGCGGGAGGGTTAGAGACCCAGTACTTC. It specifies CASSSGLAGGLETQYF. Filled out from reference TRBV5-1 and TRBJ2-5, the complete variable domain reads KAGVTQTPRYLIKTRGQQVTLSCSPISGHRSVSWYQQTPGQGLQFLFEYFSETQRNKGNFPGRFSGRQFSNSRSEMNVSTLELGDSALYLCASSSGLAGGLETQYFGPGTRLLVL.

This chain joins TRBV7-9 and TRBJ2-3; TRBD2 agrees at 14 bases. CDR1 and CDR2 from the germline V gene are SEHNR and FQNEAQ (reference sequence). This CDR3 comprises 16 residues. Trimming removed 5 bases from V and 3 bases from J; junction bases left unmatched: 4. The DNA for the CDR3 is TGTGCCAGCAGCACGGGACTAGCGGGAGCGACAGATACGCAGTATTTT. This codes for CASSTGLAGATDTQYF.

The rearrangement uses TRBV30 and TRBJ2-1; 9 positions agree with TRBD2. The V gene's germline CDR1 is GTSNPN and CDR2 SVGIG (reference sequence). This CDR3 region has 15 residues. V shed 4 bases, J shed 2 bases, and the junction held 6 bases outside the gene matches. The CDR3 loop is CAWTHSGSPYNEQFF. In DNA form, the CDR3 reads TGTGCCTGGACTCATAGCGGGAGTCCCTACAATGAGCAGTTCTTC.

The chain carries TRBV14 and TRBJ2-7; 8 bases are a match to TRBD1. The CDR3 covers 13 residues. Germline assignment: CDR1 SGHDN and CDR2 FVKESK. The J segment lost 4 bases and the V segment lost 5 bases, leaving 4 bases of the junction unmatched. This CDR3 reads CASSRTGRYEQYF. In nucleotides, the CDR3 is TGTGCCAGCAGCAGGACAGGGCGGTACGAGCAGTACTTC.

CDR3 coding DNA: TGTGCCTGGAGTCAGACAGGGGAAGGGGCTAATGAAAAACTGTTTTTT. Translated: CAWSQTGEGANEKLFF. The chain is built from TRBV30 and TRBJ1-4; 8 nucleotides align to TRBD1. V gave up 2 bases and J gave up 3 bases; unmatched junction bases: 8. The germline gives CDR1 GTSNPN, CDR2 SVGIG (reference sequence). The CDR3 length is 16 residues.

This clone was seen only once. CDR3 protein: CASIKGQGAGYTF. CDR3 sequence (DNA): TGTGCCAGCATCAAGGGACAGGGGGCTGGCTACACCTTC. The chain links TRBV28 to TRBJ1-2; the match to TRBD1 covers 12 bases. The CDR3 length is 13 residues. Germline CDR1 reads MDHEN; CDR2 reads SYDVKM. V trimming: 7 bases; J trimming: 7 bases; junction bases outside the gene matches: 4.

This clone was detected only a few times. The CDR3: CASSLAGKETQYF. CDR3 in DNA: TGTGCCAGCAGCTTAGCAGGGAAAGAGACCCAGTACTTC. J is TRBJ2-5 and V is TRBV7-2; D is undetermined. The CDR3 is 13 residues long. The V and J ends lost 0 bases and 3 bases respectively, with 5 bases between them. Germline lookup yields CDR1 SGHTA and CDR2 FQGNSA.

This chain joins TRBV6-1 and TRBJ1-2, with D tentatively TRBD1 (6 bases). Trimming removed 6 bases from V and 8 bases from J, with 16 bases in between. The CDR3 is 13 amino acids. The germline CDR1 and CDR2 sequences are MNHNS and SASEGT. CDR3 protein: CASRDSFLVGYTF. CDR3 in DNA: TGTGCCAGCAGGGACAGCTTCTTGGTAGGCTACACCTTC.

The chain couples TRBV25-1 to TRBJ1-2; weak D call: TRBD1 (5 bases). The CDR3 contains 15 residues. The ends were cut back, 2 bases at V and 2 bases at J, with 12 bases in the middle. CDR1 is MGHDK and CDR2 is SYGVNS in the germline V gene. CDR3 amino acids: CASSEAETANYGYTF. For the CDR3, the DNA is TGTGCCAGCAGTGAAGCAGAGACAGCCAACTATGGCTACACCTTC.

The CDR3: CASSFGPSTNYGYTF. The DNA for the CDR3 is TGTGCCAGCAGCTTTGGGCCCTCGACTAACTATGGCTACACCTTC. The J gene is TRBJ1-2, the V gene TRBV11-3; D remains unclear. The CDR3 extends over 15 amino acids. Germline loops: CDR1 SGHNT, CDR2 YENEEA. V lost 3 bases and J lost 0, with 11 bases in between.

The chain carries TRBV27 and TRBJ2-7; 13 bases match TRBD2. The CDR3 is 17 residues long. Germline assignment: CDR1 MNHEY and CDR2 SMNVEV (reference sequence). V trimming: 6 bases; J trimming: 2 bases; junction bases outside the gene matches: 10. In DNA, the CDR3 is TGTGCCAGCAGGGGACTAGCGGGACAAACTGGAACCTACGAGCAGTACTTC. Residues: CASRGLAGQTGTYEQYF.

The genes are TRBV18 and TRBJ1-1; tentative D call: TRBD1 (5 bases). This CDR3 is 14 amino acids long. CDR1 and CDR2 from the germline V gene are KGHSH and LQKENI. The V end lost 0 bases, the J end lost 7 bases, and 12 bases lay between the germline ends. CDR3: CASSPPKGESEAFF. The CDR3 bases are TGTGCCAGCTCACCACCTAAAGGGGAGAGTGAAGCTTTCTTT.